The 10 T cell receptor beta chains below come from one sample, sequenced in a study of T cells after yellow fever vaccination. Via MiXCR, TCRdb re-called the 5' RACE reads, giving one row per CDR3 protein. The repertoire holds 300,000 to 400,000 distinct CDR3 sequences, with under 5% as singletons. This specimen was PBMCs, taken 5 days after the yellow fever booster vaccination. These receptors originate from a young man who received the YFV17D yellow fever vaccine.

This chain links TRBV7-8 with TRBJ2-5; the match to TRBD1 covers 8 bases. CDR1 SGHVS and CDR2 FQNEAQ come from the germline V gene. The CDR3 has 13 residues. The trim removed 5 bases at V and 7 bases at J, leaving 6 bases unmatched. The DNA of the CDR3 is TGTGCCAGCAGCGCGGGACAGGAGGGGACCCAGTACTTC. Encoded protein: CASSAGQEGTQYF.

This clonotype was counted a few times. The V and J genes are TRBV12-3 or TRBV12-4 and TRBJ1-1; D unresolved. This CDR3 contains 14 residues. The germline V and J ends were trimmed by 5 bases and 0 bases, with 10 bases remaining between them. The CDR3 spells CASSPHTVNTEAFF. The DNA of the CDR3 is TGTGCCAGCAGTCCGCACACAGTGAACACTGAAGCTTTCTTT.

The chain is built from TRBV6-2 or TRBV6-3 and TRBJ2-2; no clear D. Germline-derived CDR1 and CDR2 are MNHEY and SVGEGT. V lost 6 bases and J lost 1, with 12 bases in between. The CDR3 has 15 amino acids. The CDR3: CASSLPNWNTGELFF. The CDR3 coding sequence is TGTGCCAGCAGCCTCCCAAATTGGAACACCGGGGAGCTGTTTTTT.

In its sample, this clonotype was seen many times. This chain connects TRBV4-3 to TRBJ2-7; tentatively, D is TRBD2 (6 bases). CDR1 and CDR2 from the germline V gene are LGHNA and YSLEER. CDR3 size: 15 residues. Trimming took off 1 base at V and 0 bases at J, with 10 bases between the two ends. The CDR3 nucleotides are TGCGCCAGCAGCCAAGCGCGGGGAAGCTCCTACGAGCAGTACTTC. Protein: CASSQARGSSYEQYF.

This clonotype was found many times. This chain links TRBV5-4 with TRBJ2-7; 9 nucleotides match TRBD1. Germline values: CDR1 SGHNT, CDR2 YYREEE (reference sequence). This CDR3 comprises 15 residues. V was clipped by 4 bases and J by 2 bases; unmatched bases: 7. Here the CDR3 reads CASSTTGGLTYEQYF. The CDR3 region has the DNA TGTGCCAGCAGCACGACAGGGGGTCTTACCTACGAGCAGTACTTC.

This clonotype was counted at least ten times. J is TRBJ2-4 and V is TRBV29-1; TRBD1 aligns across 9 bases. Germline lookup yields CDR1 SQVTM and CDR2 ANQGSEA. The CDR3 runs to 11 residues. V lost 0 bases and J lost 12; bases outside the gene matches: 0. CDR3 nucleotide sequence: TGCAGCGTTGAAGAGGGACAGGGTCAGTACTTC. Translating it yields CSVEEGQGQYF.

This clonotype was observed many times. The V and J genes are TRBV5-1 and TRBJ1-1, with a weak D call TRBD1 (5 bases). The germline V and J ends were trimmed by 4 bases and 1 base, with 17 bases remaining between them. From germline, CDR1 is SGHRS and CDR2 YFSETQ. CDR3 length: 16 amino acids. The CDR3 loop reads CASSRDPGLTNTEAFF. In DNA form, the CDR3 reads TGCGCCAGCAGCAGGGACCCGGGGCTAACGAACACTGAAGCTTTCTTT.

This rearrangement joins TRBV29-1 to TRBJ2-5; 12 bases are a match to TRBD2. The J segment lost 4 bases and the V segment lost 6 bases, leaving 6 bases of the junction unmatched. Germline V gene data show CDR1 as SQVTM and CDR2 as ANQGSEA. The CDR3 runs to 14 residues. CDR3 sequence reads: CSVELAGGLETQYF. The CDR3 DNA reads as TGCAGCGTGGAACTAGCGGGGGGTTTAGAGACCCAGTACTTC. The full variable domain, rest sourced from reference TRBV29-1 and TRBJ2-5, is SAVISQKPSRDICQRGTSLTIQCQVDSQVTMMFWYRQQPGQSLTLIATANQGSEATYESGFVIDKFPISRPNLTFSTLTVSNMSPEDSSIYLCSVELAGGLETQYFGPGTRLLVL.

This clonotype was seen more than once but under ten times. Here the CDR3 reads CASSEGQFTDTQYF. In DNA, the CDR3 is TGTGCCAGCAGTGAGGGACAGTTCACAGATACGCAGTATTTT. This chain joins TRBV2 and TRBJ2-3; 7 positions match TRBD1. The germline CDR1 and CDR2 sequences are SNHLY and FYNNEI. The CDR3 sequence is 14 residues long. The ends lost 3 bases at V and 2 bases at J; junction bases unmatched: 2.

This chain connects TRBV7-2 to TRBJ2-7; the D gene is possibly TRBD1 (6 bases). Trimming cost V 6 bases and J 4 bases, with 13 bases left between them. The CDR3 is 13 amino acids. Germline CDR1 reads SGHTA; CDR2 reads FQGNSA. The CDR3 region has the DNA TGTGCCAGCAGTCAAGCCAGGGGTTACGAGCAGTACGTC. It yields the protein CASSQARGYEQYV.